One and the same sample provided the 21 T cell receptor beta chains below, sequenced in a study of OX40 agonist ivuxolimab in advanced cancers. The method was immunoSEQ multiplex PCR; TCRdb's version includes in-frame clones alone and lacks a portion of them. In the table there are nearly 80,000 clones, around 90% of which are singletons. The specimen comprised CD4+ or CD8+ T cells sorted from blood, sampled in a trial of the OX40 agonist ivuxolimab. These TCRs come from an adult with an advanced solid tumor such as melanoma, head and neck, liver or kidney cancer.

The chain is built from TRBV12-5 and TRBJ1-2, with D maybe TRBD1 (5 bases). Per the germline V gene, CDR1 is LGHNT and CDR2 is FRNRAP. This CDR3 comprises 15 residues. V lost 2 bases to trimming and J lost 7 bases, with 17 bases between them. The CDR3 DNA reads TGTGCTAGTGGTTTGTCGGCAGGGTCACTCGGTGGCTACACCTTC. Translating it yields CASGLSAGSLGGYTF.

The gene calls are TRBV10-3 and TRBJ1-3, with D unresolved. Germline V lookup: CDR1 ENHRY, CDR2 SYGVKD. There are 15 residues in the CDR3. Trimming stripped 5 bases from V and 0 bases from J, with 11 bases between. The CDR3 DNA sequence: TGTGCCATCAGTATAACGGAGGGCTCTGGAAACACCATATATTTT. It translates to CAISITEGSGNTIYF.

The chain links TRBV10-1 to TRBJ2-5; D perhaps matches TRBD2 (6 bases). V lost 8 bases to trimming and J lost 2 bases, with 12 bases between them. The CDR3 totals 13 residues. CDR1 is WNHNN, CDR2 SYGVQD, per germline (reference sequence). The CDR3 loop reads CASSRDSQETQYF. DNA for the CDR3: TGCGCCAGCTCTCGGGACTCACAAGAGACCCAGTACTTC.

The gene calls are TRBV28 and TRBJ1-4; no clear D gene. This CDR3 is built from 16 residues. Germline lookup yields CDR1 MDHEN and CDR2 SYDVKM. Trimming took 7 bases from V and 0 from J, leaving 15 bases between them. DNA of the CDR3: TGTGCCAGCACCCTTAGGAGGAGAACAACTAATGAAAAACTGTTTTTT. Its protein product is CASTLRRRTTNEKLFF. Based on the CDR3 plus reference TRBV28 and TRBJ1-4, the full variable domain is DVKVTQSSRYLVKRTGEKVFLECVQDMDHENMFWYRQDPGLGLRLIYFSYDVKMKEKGDIPEGYSVSREKKERFSLILESASTNQTSMYLCASTLRRRTTNEKLFFGSGTQLSVL.

The rearrangement links TRBV30 to TRBJ2-4, with TRBD1 as a possible D gene (5 bases). V was pared by 0 bases and J by 1 base, with 7 bases between. The CDR3 runs 14 residues. The germline V gene has CDR1 GTSNPN and CDR2 SVGIG (reference sequence). CDR3 sequence reads: CAWSVQEAKNIQYF. The CDR3 nucleotides are TGTGCCTGGAGTGTACAGGAGGCCAAAAACATTCAGTACTTC.

V usage is TRBV18 and J usage is TRBJ2-7; either TRBD1 or TRBD2 may supply D (5 bases each). Germline loops: CDR1 KGHSH, CDR2 LQKENI. The ends were cut back, 6 bases at V and 1 base at J, with 13 bases in the middle. The CDR3 has 14 amino acids. Written as DNA, the CDR3 is TGTGCCAGCTCTCTCCCGGGACCGTCCTACGAGCAGTACTTC. Translated, it gives CASSLPGPSYEQYF.

The chain couples TRBV15 to TRBJ2-5; D is possibly TRBD1 or TRBD2 (7 bases each). The V and J ends lost 0 bases and 4 bases respectively, with 12 bases between them. The CDR3 sequence is 15 residues long. Germline loops: CDR1 LNHNV, CDR2 YYDKDF (reference sequence). CDR3 sequence: CATSRDRGGAETQYF. The DNA for the CDR3 is TGTGCCACCAGCAGAGACAGGGGGGGGGCAGAGACCCAGTACTTC.

The chain employs TRBV11-2 and TRBJ2-7, with D maybe TRBD2 (6 bases). Trimming shortened V by 5 bases and J by 3 bases, and 17 bases separated the two germline ends. The germline CDR1 and CDR2 sequences are SGHAT and FQNNGV. This CDR3 is built from 15 residues. Here the CDR3 DNA reads TGTGCCAGCAGCCGAGGGGCGGGGCCAGGCTACGAGCAGTACTTC. Translated: CASSRGAGPGYEQYF.

V gene TRBV5-1 combines with J gene TRBJ2-3; 9 positions agree with TRBD2. The germline gives CDR1 SGHRS, CDR2 YFSETQ. CDR3 length: 14 amino acids. V was clipped by 0 bases and J by 5 bases; unmatched bases: 1. This CDR3 is CASSLGTSVDTQYF. The CDR3 DNA sequence: TGCGCCAGCAGCTTGGGGACTAGCGTAGATACGCAGTATTTT. Variable domain in full (rest from reference TRBV5-1 and TRBJ2-3): KAGVTQTPRYLIKTRGQQVTLSCSPISGHRSVSWYQQTPGQGLQFLFEYFSETQRNKGNFPGRFSGRQFSNSRSEMNVSTLELGDSALYLCASSLGTSVDTQYFGPGTRLTVL.

The chain joins TRBV18 to TRBJ2-2; TRBD2 matches 8 bases. J lost 0 bases, V lost 3 bases, and 9 bases had no gene match. Germline V gene data show CDR1 as KGHSH and CDR2 as LQKENI. This CDR3 has 18 residues. The CDR3 loop is CASSPLPTSGSNTGELFF. The CDR3 region has the DNA TGTGCCAGCTCACCTCTACCCACTAGCGGTTCGAACACCGGGGAGCTGTTTTTT.

The chain uses TRBV6-1 and TRBJ2-3; no clear D gene. Germline CDR1 MNHNS, CDR2 SASEGT. This CDR3 comprises 14 residues. The germline V and J ends were trimmed by 0 bases and 0 bases, with 4 bases remaining between them. CDR3 nucleotide sequence: TGTGCCAGCAGTGAAGCGGGCAGCACAGATACGCAGTATTTT. It translates to CASSEAGSTDTQYF.

The chain uses TRBV28 and TRBJ1-5, with 8 bases that match TRBD1. V was pared by 10 bases and J by 1 base, with 9 bases of the junction left unmatched. The CDR3 has 15 residues. Germline V gene sequence: CDR1 MDHEN, CDR2 SYDVKM. The CDR3 DNA reads TGTGCCACCAACGGACAGGGCAGGAGCAATCAGCCCCAGCATTTT. Amino acids: CATNGQGRSNQPQHF.

The rearrangement joins TRBV2 to TRBJ2-1; D gene unclear. The CDR3 is 15 residues long. Germline V CDR1 and CDR2: SNHLY, FYNNEI. The V end lost 4 bases, the J end lost 1 base, and 11 bases lay between the germline ends. CDR3 amino acids: CASSGRRISYNEQFF. DNA for the CDR3: TGTGCCAGCAGTGGGCGGCGGATATCCTACAATGAGCAGTTCTTC.

This sequence joins TRBV6-6 and TRBJ2-6, with D possibly TRBD2 on 6 matching bases. The CDR3 runs to 16 residues. Germline V gives CDR1 MNHNY, CDR2 SVGAGI (reference sequence). The V gene lost 6 bases and the J gene lost 0 bases, with 12 bases spanning the gap. The CDR3 bases are TGTGCCAGCAGAATCGGGAGCCTCTCTGGGGCCAACGTCCTGACTTTC. Its translation is CASRIGSLSGANVLTF.

The chain links TRBV15 to TRBJ1-4, with no clear D. The CDR3 is 16 residues long. V was cut by 0 bases and J by 2 bases, with 10 bases left in between. The germline CDR1 and CDR2 sequences are LNHNV and YYDKDF (reference sequence). CDR3 residues: CATSRDRRATNEKLFF. As DNA, the CDR3 is TGTGCCACCAGCAGAGACCGGCGGGCGACTAATGAAAAACTGTTTTTT.

The chain is built from TRBV30 and TRBJ1-5; D is possibly TRBD1 (6 bases). The germline V gene encodes CDR1 GTSNPN and CDR2 SVGIG (reference sequence). There are 14 residues in the CDR3. The V end lost 0 bases, the J end lost 6 bases, and 12 bases lay between the germline ends. This CDR3 reads CAWSVAGGGQPQHF. In DNA, the CDR3 is TGTGCCTGGAGTGTAGCGGGGGGCGGTCAGCCCCAGCATTTT. The full variable domain, with the rest looked up from reference TRBV30 and TRBJ1-5, is SQTIHQWPATLVQPVGSPLSLECTVEGTSNPNLYWYRQAAGRGLQLLFYSVGIGQISSEVPQNLSASRPQDRQFILSSKKLLLSDSGFYLCAWSVAGGGQPQHFGDGTRLSIL.

The CDR3 DNA follows: TGTGCCAGCAGCGGGGGTCCTATGGTCGAGACCCAGTACTTC. Translating it yields CASSGGPMVETQYF. The gene calls are TRBV6-1 and TRBJ2-5; maybe TRBD2 (6 bases). Germline V gene sequence: CDR1 MNHNS, CDR2 SASEGT. Deletions cut 6 bases from V and 5 bases from J, with 16 bases between. The CDR3 is made up of 14 amino acids.

This clone was picked up a small number of times. The chain has TRBV30 and TRBJ1-5; unclear D gene. The CDR3 has 15 residues. Germline loops: CDR1 GTSNPN, CDR2 SVGIG (reference sequence). V was pared by 2 bases and J by 2 bases, with 13 bases between. The CDR3 nucleotides read TGTGCCTGGAGTCCCCGCGGCCCTGGCAATCAGCCCCAGCATTTT. It yields the protein CAWSPRGPGNQPQHF.

V gene TRBV6-5 combines with J gene TRBJ2-4; D might be TRBD1 (6 bases). The ends were cut back, 8 bases at V and 1 base at J, with 15 bases in the middle. Germline assignment: CDR1 MNHEY and CDR2 SVGAGI. This CDR3 has 15 residues. CDR3 in DNA: TGTGCCAGCGGTAAGGGGGACGCCGCCAAAAACATTCAGTACTTC. This gives the protein CASGKGDAAKNIQYF.

The CDR3: CASSLGGGMYQETQYF. For the CDR3, the DNA is TGTGCCAGCAGCTTAGGAGGTGGAATGTACCAAGAGACCCAGTACTTC. This rearrangement joins TRBV7-9 to TRBJ2-5, with no clear D. The germline V and J ends were trimmed by 1 base and 0 bases, with 12 bases remaining between them. The CDR3 is 16 amino acids. Germline CDR1 reads SEHNR; CDR2 reads FQNEAQ (reference sequence). The entire variable domain, with the rest obtained from reference TRBV7-9 and TRBJ2-5, is as follows: DTGVSQNPRHKITKRGQNVTFRCDPISEHNRLYWYRQTLGQGPEFLTYFQNEAQLEKSRLLSDRFSAERPKGSFSTLEIQRTEQGDSAMYLCASSLGGGMYQETQYFGPGTRLLVL.

This clone has a single count. One junction end does not reproduce the germline sequence, and a read error may be involved. At the DNA level, this CDR3 is encoded by other sequences in the same sample as well. The chain has TRBV7-8 and TRBJ1-2; a weak D match, TRBD1 (5 bases). Germline-derived CDR1 and CDR2 are SGHVS and FQNEAQ. This CDR3 comprises 15 residues. CDR3 residues: CASSLDGAGSGGYTF. CDR3 sequence (DNA): TGTGCTAGCAGCTTAGATGGGGCAGGGTCGGGTGGCTACACCTTC.